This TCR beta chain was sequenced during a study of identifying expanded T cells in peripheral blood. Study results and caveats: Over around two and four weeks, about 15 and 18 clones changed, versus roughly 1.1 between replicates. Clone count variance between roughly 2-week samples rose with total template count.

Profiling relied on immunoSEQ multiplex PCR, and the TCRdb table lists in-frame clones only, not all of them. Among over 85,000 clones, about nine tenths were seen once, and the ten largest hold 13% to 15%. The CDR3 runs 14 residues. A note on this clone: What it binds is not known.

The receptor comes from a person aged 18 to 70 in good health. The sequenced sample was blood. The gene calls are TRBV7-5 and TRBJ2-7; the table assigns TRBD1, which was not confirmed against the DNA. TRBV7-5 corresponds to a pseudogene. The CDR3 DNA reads TGTGCCAGAAGCCGAAAGTGGACACGCTACGAGCAGTACTTC. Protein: CARSRKWTRYEQYF.